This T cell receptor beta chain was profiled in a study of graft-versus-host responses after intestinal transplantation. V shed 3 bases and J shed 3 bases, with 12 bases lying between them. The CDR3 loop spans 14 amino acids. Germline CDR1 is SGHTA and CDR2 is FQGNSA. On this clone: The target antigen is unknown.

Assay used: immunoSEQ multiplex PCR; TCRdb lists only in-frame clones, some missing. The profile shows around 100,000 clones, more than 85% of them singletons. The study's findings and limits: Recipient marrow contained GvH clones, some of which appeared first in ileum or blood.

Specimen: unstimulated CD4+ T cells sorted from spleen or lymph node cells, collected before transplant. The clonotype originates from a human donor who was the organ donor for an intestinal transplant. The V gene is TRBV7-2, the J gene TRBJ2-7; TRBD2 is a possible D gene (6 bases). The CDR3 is CASSFEGGYYEQYF. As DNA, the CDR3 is TGTGCCAGCAGCTTCGAGGGAGGTTACTACGAGCAGTACTTC.